This TCR beta chain was sequenced during a study of blood T cell repertoires in COVID-19. Looking at the study overall: Some COVID-19 samples were acute and others convalescent; all came from the United States, Italy and Spain. PBMCs, B-cell-depleted T cells, or T cells provided the cDNA or gDNA that made up the material.

Those enrolled in Seattle joined during active infection and were followed longitudinally afterward. How the authors handled the data: Reference gene primer amplification gave nucleated cell count estimates. Repertoires were generated with immunoSEQ multiplex PCR, while TCRdb's copy carries only in-frame clones and drops some. The V and J calls and clone size are taken from that table; D and trimming were inferred from the DNA. The sample gives 60,000 to 85,000 clones, roughly 91% of which show up once; less than 9% is in the top ten. Trimming cost V 0 bases and J 5 bases; bases outside gene matches: 7. The germline V gene has CDR1 MNHEY and CDR2 SVGAGI. The CDR3 runs to 16 residues.

The source is a man aged 40-49 years with COVID-19, enrolled during active disease. The chain has TRBV6-5 and TRBJ1-2; 9 bases fit TRBD1. The sample was peripheral blood. This CDR3 reads CASSYSGQGGYYGYTF. The CDR3 DNA is TGTGCCAGCAGTTACTCGGGACAGGGAGGTTATTATGGCTACACCTTC.